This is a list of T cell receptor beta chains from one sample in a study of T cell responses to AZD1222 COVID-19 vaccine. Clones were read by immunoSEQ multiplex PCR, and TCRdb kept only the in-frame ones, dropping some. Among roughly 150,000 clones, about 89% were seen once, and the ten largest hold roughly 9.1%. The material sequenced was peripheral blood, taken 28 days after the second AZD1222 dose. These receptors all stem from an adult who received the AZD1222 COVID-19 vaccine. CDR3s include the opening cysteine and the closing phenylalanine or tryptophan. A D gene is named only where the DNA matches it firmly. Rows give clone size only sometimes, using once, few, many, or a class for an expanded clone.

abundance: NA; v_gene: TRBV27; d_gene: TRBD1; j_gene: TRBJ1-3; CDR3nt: TGTGCCAGCAGTTTCCTCAGCCCGACAGGGGAGTTCTCGGACACCATATATTTT; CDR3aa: CASSFLSPTGEFSDTIYF
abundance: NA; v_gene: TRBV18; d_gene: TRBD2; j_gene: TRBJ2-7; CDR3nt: TGTGCCAGCTCACCAGAGTTCCTAGCGGGAAGTTACGAGCAGTACTTC; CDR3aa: CASSPEFLAGSYEQYF
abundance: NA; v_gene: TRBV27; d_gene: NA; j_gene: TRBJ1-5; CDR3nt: TGTGCCAGCAGCTCGGGGTATCAGCCCCAGCATTTT; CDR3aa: CASSSGYQPQHF
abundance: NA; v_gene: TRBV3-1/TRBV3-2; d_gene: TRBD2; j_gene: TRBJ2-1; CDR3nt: TGTGCCAGCAGCCAAGTTCTAGCGGGAGGTATAGATGAGCAGTTCTTC; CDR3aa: CASSQVLAGGIDEQFF
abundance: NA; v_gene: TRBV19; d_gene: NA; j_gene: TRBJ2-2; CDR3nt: TGTGCCAGTAGTATAATACGGGTGTTAAACACCGGGGAGCTGTTTTTT; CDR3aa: CASSIIRVLNTGELFF
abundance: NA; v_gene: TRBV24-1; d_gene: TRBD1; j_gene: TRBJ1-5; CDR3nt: TGTGCCACCAGTGATCAAACAGGGGGCCAGCCCCAGCATTTT; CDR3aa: CATSDQTGGQPQHF
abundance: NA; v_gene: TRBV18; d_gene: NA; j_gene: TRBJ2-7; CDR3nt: TGTGCCAGCTCACCTCGGGACGTCCCCTACGAGCAGTACTTC; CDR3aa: CASSPRDVPYEQYF
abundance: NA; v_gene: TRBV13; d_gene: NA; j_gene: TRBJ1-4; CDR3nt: TGTGCCAGCAGCCTAGAGGGGCAGACAACTAATGAAAAACTGTTTTTT; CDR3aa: CASSLEGQTTNEKLFF
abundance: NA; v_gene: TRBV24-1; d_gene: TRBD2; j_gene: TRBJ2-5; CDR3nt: TGTGCCACCAGTGATTTGCCTAGCGGGAGGTCAAGTCGAGAGACCCAGTACTTC; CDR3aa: CATSDLPSGRSSRETQYF
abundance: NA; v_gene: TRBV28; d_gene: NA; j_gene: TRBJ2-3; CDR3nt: TGTGCCAGCAGTTTAGGGGCTCATCCTAGCACAGATACGCAGTATTTT; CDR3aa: CASSLGAHPSTDTQYF
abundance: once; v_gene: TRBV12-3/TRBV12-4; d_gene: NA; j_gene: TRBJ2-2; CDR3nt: TGTGCCAGCAGTTCTACCGGGGAGCTGTTTTTT; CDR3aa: CASSSTGELFF
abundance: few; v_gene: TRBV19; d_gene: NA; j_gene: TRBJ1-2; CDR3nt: TGTGCCAGTAGTACCTACTACTCCGGCTACACCTTC; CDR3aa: CASSTYYSGYTF
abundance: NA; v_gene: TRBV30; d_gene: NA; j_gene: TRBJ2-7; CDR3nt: TGTGCCTGGAAGGTACGGGGCAGCGGATACGAGCAGTACTTC; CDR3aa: CAWKVRGSGYEQYF
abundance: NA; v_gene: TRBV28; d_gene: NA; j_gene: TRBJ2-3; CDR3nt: TGTGCCAGCATCCCGCGGGGCAGCCCCGAGTTGGATACGCAGTATTTT; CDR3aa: CASIPRGSPELDTQYF
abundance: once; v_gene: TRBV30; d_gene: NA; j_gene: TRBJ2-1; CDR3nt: TGTGCCCGAGCCCAGAGCAATGAGCAGTTCTTC; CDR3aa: CARAQSNEQFF
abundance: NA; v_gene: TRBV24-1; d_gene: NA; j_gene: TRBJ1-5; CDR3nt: TGTGCCACCAGTGTAGACGGCGTGGTACCCCAGCATTTT; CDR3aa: CATSVDGVVPQHF
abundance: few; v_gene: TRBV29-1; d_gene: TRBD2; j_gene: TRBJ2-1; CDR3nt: TGCAGCGTTGGGGACTACGTGGGGGTCAATGAGCAGTTCTTC; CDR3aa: CSVGDYVGVNEQFF
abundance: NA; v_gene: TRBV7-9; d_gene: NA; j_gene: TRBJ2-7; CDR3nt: TGTGCCAGCAGCATGCAGGGGGGCGCCTACGAGCAGTACTTC; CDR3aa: CASSMQGGAYEQYF
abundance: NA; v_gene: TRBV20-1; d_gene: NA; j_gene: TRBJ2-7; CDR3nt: TGCAGTGCTAGTATGGTTGGGGAGCAGTACTTC; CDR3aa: CSASMVGEQYF
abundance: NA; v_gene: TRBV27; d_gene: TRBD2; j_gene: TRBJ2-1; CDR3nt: TGTGCCAGCAGTCCCTACACCTATGGACTAGCCTACGTTGAGCAGTTCTTC; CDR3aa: CASSPYTYGLAYVEQFF
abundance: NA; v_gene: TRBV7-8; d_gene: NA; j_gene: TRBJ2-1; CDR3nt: TGTGCCAGCAGCCCAGCTGTTGGTGAGCAGTTCTTC; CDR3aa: CASSPAVGEQFF
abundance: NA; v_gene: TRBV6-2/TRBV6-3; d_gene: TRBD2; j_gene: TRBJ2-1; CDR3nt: TGTGCCAGCAGTTATTTGGGCGGGAGGGCCTACAATGAGCAGTTCTTC; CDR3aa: CASSYLGGRAYNEQFF
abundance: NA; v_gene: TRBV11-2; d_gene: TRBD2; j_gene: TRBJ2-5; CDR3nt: TGTGCCAGCAGCTTATCGGGAGGTTCGGAGACCCAGTACTTC; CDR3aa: CASSLSGGSETQYF
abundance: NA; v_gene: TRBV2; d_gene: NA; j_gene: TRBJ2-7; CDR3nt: TGTGCCAGCAGTGACCCCGGCCCCCGGGATAGCTACGAGCAGTACTTC; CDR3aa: CASSDPGPRDSYEQYF
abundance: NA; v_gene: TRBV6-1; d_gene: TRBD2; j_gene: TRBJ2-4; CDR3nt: TGTGCCAGCAGTGATTTCGCCAGCGGGAGTTCCAAAAACATTCAGTACTTC; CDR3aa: CASSDFASGSSKNIQYF
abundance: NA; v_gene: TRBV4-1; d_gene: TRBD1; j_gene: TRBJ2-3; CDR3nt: TGCGCCAGCAGCTCACTGGAGTACCGGGACAGGGGCCGCACAGATACGCAGTATTTT; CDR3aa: CASSSLEYRDRGRTDTQYF
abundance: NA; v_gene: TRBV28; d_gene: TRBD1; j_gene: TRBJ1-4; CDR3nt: TGTGCCAGCAGTTTATCGTCCAGGGGGCATACTAATGAAAAACTGTTTTTT; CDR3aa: CASSLSSRGHTNEKLFF
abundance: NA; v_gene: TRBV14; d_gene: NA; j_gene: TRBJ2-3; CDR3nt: TGTGCCAGCAGCCAATGGTCGGTAGATACGCAGTATTTT; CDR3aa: CASSQWSVDTQYF
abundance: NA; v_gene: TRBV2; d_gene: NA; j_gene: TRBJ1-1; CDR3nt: TGTGCCAGCAGTGTAAGTATGAACACTGAAGCTTTCTTT; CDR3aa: CASSVSMNTEAFF
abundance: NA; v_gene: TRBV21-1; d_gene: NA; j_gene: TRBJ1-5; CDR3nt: TGTGCCAGCAACCAAAGGTCCCTTCAAGGGAATCAGCCCCAGCATTTT; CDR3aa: CASNQRSLQGNQPQHF
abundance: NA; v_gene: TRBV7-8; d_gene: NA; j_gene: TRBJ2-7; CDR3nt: TGTGCCAGCAGCCCTTTCACAGGTACCTACGAGCAGTACTTC; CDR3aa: CASSPFTGTYEQYF
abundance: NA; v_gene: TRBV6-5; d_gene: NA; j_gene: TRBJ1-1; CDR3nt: TGTGCCAGCCCGGCGGGGAATACTTCGAACACTGAAGCTTTCTTT; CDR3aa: CASPAGNTSNTEAFF
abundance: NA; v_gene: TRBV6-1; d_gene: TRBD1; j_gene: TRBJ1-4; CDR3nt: TGTGCCAGCAGTGAACAACCGGGACAGGGGGCTGGACTGTTTTTT; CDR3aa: CASSEQPGQGAGLFF
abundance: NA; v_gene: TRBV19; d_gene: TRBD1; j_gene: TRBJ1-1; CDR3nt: TGTGCCAGTAGGACCGGGACAGAAGGTGAAGCTTTCTTT; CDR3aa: CASRTGTEGEAFF
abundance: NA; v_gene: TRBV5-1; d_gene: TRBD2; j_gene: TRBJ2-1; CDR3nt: TGCGCCAGCAGCGGCCAAGCGGGAGCCTACAATGAGCAGTTCTTC; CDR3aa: CASSGQAGAYNEQFF
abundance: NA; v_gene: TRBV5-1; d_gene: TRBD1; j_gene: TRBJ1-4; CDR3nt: TGCGCCAGCAGCTCGACAGGGGGACTGGAAAAACTGTTTTTT; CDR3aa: CASSSTGGLEKLFF